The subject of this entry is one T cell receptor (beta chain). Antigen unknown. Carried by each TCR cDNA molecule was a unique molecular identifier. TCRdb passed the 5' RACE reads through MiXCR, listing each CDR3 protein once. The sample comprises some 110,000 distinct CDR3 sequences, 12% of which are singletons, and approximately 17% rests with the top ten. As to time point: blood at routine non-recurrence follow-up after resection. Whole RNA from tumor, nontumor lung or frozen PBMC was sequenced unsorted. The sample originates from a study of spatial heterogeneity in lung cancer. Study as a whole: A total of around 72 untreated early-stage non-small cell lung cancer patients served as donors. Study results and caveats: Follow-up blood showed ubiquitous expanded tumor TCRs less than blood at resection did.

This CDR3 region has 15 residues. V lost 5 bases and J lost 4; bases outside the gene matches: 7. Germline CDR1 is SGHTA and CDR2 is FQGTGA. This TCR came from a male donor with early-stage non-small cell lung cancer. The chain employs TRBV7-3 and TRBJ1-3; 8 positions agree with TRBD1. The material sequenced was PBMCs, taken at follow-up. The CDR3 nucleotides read TGTGCCAGCAGCACCCGGACAGGGACAGGAAACACCATATATTTT. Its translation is CASSTRTGTGNTIYF.